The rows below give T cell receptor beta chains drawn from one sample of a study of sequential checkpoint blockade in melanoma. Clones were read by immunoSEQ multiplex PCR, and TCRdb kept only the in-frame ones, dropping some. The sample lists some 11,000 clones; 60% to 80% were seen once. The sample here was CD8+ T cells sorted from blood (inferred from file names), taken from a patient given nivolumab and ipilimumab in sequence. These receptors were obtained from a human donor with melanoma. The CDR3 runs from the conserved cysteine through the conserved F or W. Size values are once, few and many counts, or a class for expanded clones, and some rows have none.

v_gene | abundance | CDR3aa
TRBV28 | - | CASSFLPVVSYEQYF
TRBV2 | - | CASSKPGQAYEQYF
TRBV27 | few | CASRTRNTYEQYF
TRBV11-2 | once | CASSLVTGFYYEQYF
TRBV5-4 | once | CASSPTSAIYNEQFF
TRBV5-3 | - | CARSVRVNQPQHF
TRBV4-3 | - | CASSPLGGRGLGEQYF
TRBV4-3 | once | CASSHPGTGYGYTF
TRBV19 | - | CASGPTGGTEAFF
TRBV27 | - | CASNPGMNTEAFF
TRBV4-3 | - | CASSPTLKDSYGYTF
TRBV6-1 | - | CASSSLAGGTDTQYF
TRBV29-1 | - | CSVVQGSGEQYF
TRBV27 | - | CASSLTGGYEQYF
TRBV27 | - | CASSLGDRGLAFF
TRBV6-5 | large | CASSTGTPTEAFF
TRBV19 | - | CASSIDYGTGSDIQYF
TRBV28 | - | CASSLNTGVDYEQYF